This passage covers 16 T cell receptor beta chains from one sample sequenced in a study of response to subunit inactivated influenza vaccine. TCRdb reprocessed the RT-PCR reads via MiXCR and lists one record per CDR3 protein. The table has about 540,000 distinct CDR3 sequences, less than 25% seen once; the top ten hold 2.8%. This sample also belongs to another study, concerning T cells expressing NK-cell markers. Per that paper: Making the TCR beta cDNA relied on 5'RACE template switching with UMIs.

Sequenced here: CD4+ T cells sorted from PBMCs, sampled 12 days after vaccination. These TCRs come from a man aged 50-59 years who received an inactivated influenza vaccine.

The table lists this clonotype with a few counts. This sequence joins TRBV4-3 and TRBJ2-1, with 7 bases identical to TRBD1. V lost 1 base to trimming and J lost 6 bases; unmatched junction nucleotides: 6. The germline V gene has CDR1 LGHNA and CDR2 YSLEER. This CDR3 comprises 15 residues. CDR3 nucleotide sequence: TGCGCCAGCAGCCAAGGGGGAACAGGGGTCAATGAGCAGTTCTTC. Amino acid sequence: CASSQGGTGVNEQFF.

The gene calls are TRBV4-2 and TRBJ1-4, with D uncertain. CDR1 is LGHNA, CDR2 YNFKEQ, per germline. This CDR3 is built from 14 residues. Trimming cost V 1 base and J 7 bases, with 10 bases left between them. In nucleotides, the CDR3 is TGTGCCAGCAGCCAAGGTCCAGGCGGTGAAAAACTGTTTTTT. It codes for CASSQGPGGEKLFF.

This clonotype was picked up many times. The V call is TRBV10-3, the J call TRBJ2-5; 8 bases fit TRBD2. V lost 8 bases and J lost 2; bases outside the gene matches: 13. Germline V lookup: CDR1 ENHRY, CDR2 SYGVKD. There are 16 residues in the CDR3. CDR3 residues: CAIDLGDSGKQETQYF. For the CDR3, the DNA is TGTGCCATCGACTTGGGGGATAGCGGGAAACAAGAGACCCAGTACTTC.

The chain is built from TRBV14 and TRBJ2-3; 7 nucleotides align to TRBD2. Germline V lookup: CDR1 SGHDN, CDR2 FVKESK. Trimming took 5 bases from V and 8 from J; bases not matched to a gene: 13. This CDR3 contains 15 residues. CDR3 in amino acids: CASSTRTSERGTQYF. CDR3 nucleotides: TGTGCCAGCAGCACCCGGACCTCCGAGCGGGGTACGCAGTATTTT.

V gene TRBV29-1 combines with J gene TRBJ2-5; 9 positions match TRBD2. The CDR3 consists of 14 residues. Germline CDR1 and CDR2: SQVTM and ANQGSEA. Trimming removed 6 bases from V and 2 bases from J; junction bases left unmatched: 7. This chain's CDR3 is CSVAWTSVQETQYF. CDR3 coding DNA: TGCAGCGTGGCCTGGACTAGCGTACAAGAGACCCAGTACTTC. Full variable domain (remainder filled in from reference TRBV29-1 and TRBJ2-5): SAVISQKPSRDICQRGTSLTIQCQVDSQVTMMFWYRQQPGQSLTLIATANQGSEATYESGFVIDKFPISRPNLTFSTLTVSNMSPEDSSIYLCSVAWTSVQETQYFGPGTRLLVL.

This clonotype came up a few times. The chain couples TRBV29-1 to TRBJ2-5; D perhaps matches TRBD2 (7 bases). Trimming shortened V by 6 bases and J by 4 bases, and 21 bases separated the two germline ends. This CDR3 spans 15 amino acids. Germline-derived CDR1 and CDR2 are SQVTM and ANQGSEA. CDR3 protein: CSVGGSGVTRETQYF. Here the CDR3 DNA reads TGCAGCGTAGGGGGAAGCGGGGTCACCAGAGAGACCCAGTACTTC.

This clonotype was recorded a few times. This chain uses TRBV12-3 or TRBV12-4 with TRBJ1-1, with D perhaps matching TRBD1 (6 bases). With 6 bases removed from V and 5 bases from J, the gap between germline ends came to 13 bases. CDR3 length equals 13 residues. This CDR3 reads CASRETGWTEAFF. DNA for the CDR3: TGTGCCAGCAGGGAAACAGGGTGGACTGAAGCTTTCTTT.

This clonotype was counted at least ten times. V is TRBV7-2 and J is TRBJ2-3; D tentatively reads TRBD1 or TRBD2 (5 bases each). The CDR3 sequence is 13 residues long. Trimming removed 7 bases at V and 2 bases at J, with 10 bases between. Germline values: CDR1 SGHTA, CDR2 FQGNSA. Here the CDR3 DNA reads TGTGCCAGCAACCGGGACCTCACAGATACGCAGTATTTT. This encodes CASNRDLTDTQYF.

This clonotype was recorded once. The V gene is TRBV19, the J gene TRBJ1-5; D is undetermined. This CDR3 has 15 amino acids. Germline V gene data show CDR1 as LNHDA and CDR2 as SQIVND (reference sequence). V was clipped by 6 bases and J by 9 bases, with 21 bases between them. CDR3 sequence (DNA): TGTGCCAGTAGCGAAACTACCAGGACGCGTCGGCCCCAGCATTTT. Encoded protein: CASSETTRTRRPQHF.

This CDR3 reads CSVKFSGSTDTQYF. The CDR3 region has the DNA TGCAGTGTCAAATTTAGCGGCAGCACAGATACGCAGTATTTT. The chain is built from TRBV20-1 and TRBJ2-3; D may be TRBD2 (6 bases). Germline V lookup: CDR1 DFQATT, CDR2 SNEGSKA (reference sequence). V lost 7 bases and J 0 bases, leaving 14 bases between the germline ends. This CDR3 has 14 amino acids.

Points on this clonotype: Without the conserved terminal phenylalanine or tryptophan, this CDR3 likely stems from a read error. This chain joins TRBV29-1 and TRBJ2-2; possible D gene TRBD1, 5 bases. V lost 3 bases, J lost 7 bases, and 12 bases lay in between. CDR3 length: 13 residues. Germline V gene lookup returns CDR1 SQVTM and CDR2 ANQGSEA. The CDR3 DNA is TGCAGCGTTGATTCCAGGGTGGGCGGGGAGCTGTTTTCT. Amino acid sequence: CSVDSRVGGELFS.

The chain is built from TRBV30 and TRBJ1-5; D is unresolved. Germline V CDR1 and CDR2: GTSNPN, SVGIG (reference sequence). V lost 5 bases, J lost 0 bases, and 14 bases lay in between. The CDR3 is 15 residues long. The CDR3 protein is CAWGSQGYSNQPQHF. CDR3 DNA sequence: TGTGCCTGGGGATCTCAAGGGTATAGCAATCAGCCCCAGCATTTT.

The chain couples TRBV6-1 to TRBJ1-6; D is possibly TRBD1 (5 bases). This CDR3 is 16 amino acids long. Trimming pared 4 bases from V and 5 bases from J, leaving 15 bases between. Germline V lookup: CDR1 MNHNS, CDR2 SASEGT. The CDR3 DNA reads TGTGCCAGCAGTGTCCTCCTGACAGTCAATAATTCACCCCTCCACTTT. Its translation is CASSVLLTVNNSPLHF.

The CDR3 loop reads CASSVLPGSETQYF. In DNA, the CDR3 is TGCGCCAGCAGCGTACTACCAGGGTCAGAGACCCAGTACTTC. The chain employs TRBV5-1 and TRBJ2-5; the D gene is possibly TRBD1 (5 bases). The V and J ends lost 4 bases and 4 bases respectively, with 14 bases between them. CDR1 SGHRS and CDR2 YFSETQ come from the germline V gene. The CDR3 totals 14 residues.

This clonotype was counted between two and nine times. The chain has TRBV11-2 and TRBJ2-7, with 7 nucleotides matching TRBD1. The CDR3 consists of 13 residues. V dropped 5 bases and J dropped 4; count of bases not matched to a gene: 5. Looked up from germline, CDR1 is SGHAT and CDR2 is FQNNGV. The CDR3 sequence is CASSQPTGYEQYF. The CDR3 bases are TGTGCCAGCAGCCAGCCGACAGGGTACGAGCAGTACTTC. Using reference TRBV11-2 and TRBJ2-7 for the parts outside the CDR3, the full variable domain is EAGVAQSPRYKIIEKRQSVAFWCNPISGHATLYWYQQILGQGPKLLIQFQNNGVVDDSQLPKDRFSAERLKGVDSTLKIQPAKLEDSAVYLCASSQPTGYEQYFGPGTRLTVT.

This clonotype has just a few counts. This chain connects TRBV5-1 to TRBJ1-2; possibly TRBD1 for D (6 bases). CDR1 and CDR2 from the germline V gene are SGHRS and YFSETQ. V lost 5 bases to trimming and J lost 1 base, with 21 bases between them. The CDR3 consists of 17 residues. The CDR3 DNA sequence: TGCGCCAGCAGGGCCCAACAGGGCGCCTTACTTAACTATGGCTACACCTTC. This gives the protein CASRAQQGALLNYGYTF.